Listed below are T cell receptor beta chains from one sample, sequenced in a study of a mutant IDH1 vaccine in newly diagnosed glioma. No antigen has been identified for these receptors. Generated by immunoSEQ multiplex PCR, the TCRdb table keeps only in-frame clones and is missing some. Here the sample spans fewer than 35,000 clones, around 89% being singletons. The specimen comprised PBMCs, sampled from a glioma patient whose treatment included an IDH1 peptide vaccine. Source of these receptors: a middle-aged man with glioma. The CDR3 runs from the conserved cysteine through the conserved F or W. Each record gives: CDR3 DNA, CDR3 protein, D gene, clone size, V gene, J gene. The D gene is left open where the match is weak. Size is omitted from some rows. Given values are once, few, many or a class for expanded clones.

DNA: TGTGCCAGTACCCCCCCAGGGGGCTTTAATCAGCCCCAGCATTTT
CDR3: CASTPPGGFNQPQHF
D: TRBD1
size: -
V: TRBV19
J: TRBJ1-5

DNA: TGTGCCAGCAGTTTACAGGCGGGGGGCGCATGGGCTTTCTTT
CDR3: CASSLQAGGAWAFF
D: -
size: -
V: TRBV27
J: TRBJ1-1

DNA: TGCAGCGCTATACGGACAGGGACCTACGAGCAGTACTTC
CDR3: CSAIRTGTYEQYF
D: TRBD1
size: -
V: TRBV29-1
J: TRBJ2-7

DNA: TGTGCCAGCAGTGTACCTGGGGCCAACGTCCTGACTTTC
CDR3: CASSVPGANVLTF
D: -
size: few
V: TRBV6-1
J: TRBJ2-6

DNA: TGTGCCAGCAGCCAAACTAGCGGGGGGTTTGATGAGCAGTTCTTC
CDR3: CASSQTSGGFDEQFF
D: TRBD2
size: -
V: TRBV4-2
J: TRBJ2-1

DNA: TGTGCCAGCAGCTTCGGGACAGGGTATAATTCACCCCTCCACTTT
CDR3: CASSFGTGYNSPLHF
D: TRBD1
size: -
V: TRBV5-8
J: TRBJ1-6

DNA: TGTGCCAGCAGCTCCCCCCCTGGAGAGCAGTACTTC
CDR3: CASSSPPGEQYF
D: -
size: -
V: TRBV9
J: TRBJ2-7

DNA: TGTGCCAGCAGTCAAAAGGGGCAATCCGGGGAGCTGTTTTTT
CDR3: CASSQKGQSGELFF
D: -
size: -
V: TRBV9
J: TRBJ2-2

DNA: TGTGCCAGCAGTTACCGGACGGATAGCAATCAGCCCCAGCATTTT
CDR3: CASSYRTDSNQPQHF
D: -
size: few
V: TRBV27
J: TRBJ1-5

DNA: TGTGCCAGCAGCTTGGATCTAGCGATTCTCTTC
CDR3: CASSLDLAILF
D: -
size: once
V: TRBV5-6
J: TRBJ2-7

DNA: TGTGCCAGCAGTGGACTAGCGGTTGGTTTGTCCTACAATGAGCAGTTCTTC
CDR3: CASSGLAVGLSYNEQFF
D: TRBD2
size: once
V: TRBV5-6
J: TRBJ2-1

DNA: TGTGCCAGCAGTGAATTGTTCAAGGGCACTGAAGCTTTCTTT
CDR3: CASSELFKGTEAFF
D: -
size: -
V: TRBV6-1
J: TRBJ1-1

DNA: TGTGCCAGCAGTCCTCCGGGACAGGGGGGAGGTTGGCAGTACTTC
CDR3: CASSPPGQGGGWQYF
D: TRBD1
size: -
V: TRBV28
J: TRBJ2-7

DNA: TGTGCCAGCAGCTTAAGCACCAATTCACCCCTCCACTTT
CDR3: CASSLSTNSPLHF
D: -
size: -
V: TRBV7-6
J: TRBJ1-6

DNA: TGTGCCAGCTCGGACAGGGGCTACTATGGCTACACCTTC
CDR3: CASSDRGYYGYTF
D: TRBD1
size: -
V: TRBV27
J: TRBJ1-2

DNA: TGCGCCAGCAGCTCCCCGGAGGGCTATGGCTACACCTTC
CDR3: CASSSPEGYGYTF
D: -
size: -
V: TRBV5-1
J: TRBJ1-2

DNA: TGTGCCAGCAGACCCACAGGGGTTAGCACAGATACGCAGTATTTT
CDR3: CASRPTGVSTDTQYF
D: TRBD1
size: -
V: TRBV6-5
J: TRBJ2-3

DNA: TGTGCCAGCACAGGGGGGACAGGGGGAGCTTTTGATACGCAGTATTTT
CDR3: CASTGGTGGAFDTQYF
D: TRBD1
size: -
V: TRBV6-6
J: TRBJ2-3

DNA: TGCGCCAGCAGTGATATTTGGGCCGACAGGGGTTGGGATACGCAGTATTTT
CDR3: CASSDIWADRGWDTQYF
D: TRBD1
size: once
V: TRBV10-1
J: TRBJ2-3

DNA: TGTGCCAGCAAGTCCAGGAATGAAAACACCATATATTTT
CDR3: CASKSRNENTIYF
D: -
size: -
V: TRBV2
J: TRBJ1-3

DNA: TGTGCCAGCACCGAGGGGGGACAGCCCCAGCATTTT
CDR3: CASTEGGQPQHF
D: -
size: few
V: TRBV2
J: TRBJ1-5

DNA: TGTGCCAGCAGCTTAGGTCGGGACAGGAACTATGGCTACACCTTC
CDR3: CASSLGRDRNYGYTF
D: TRBD1
size: few
V: TRBV5-4
J: TRBJ1-2

DNA: TGTGCCAGCAGCCCCCATGGTACTGAAGCTTTCTTT
CDR3: CASSPHGTEAFF
D: -
size: few
V: TRBV7-9
J: TRBJ1-1

DNA: TGTGCCAGCAGCCTGGGAGTCACTGAAGCTTTCTTT
CDR3: CASSLGVTEAFF
D: -
size: -
V: TRBV11-2
J: TRBJ1-1

DNA: TGCGCCAGCGGTCAGGGGGATGGAGTCACTGAAGCTTTCTTT
CDR3: CASGQGDGVTEAFF
D: TRBD1
size: -
V: TRBV5-1
J: TRBJ1-1

DNA: TGTGCCAGCAGTGAAGCGCTTCTCGGCGGACTGCGGGCCCAGCATTTT
CDR3: CASSEALLGGLRAQHF
D: -
size: -
V: TRBV6-1
J: TRBJ1-5

DNA: TGCAGCGTTGGGGACAGCAATCAGCCCCAGCATTTT
CDR3: CSVGDSNQPQHF
D: -
size: -
V: TRBV29-1
J: TRBJ1-5

DNA: TGTGCCAGCAGCCAAGAGACTAGCGGGAGGGCAGATACGCAGTATTTT
CDR3: CASSQETSGRADTQYF
D: TRBD2
size: -
V: TRBV4-2
J: TRBJ2-3

DNA: TGTGCCATCTCCAGGGGGCGCGACACTGAAGCTTTCTTT
CDR3: CAISRGRDTEAFF
D: TRBD1
size: -
V: TRBV6-5
J: TRBJ1-1

DNA: TGCGCCAGCAGCCAAGATCGGGGTAGGAACACCGGGGAGCTGTTTTTT
CDR3: CASSQDRGRNTGELFF
D: -
size: -
V: TRBV4-1
J: TRBJ2-2

DNA: TGTGCCAGCAGTTTTACTCGCGTGGGGCTGGAGCTGTTTTTT
CDR3: CASSFTRVGLELFF
D: -
size: -
V: TRBV6-5
J: TRBJ2-2

DNA: TGTGCCAGCAGCTTATCGGGGGGCAATCAGCCCCAGCATTTT
CDR3: CASSLSGGNQPQHF
D: -
size: -
V: TRBV11-2
J: TRBJ1-5

DNA: TGTGCCAGCACCCGACCGACGGTGAACACTGAAGCTTTCTTT
CDR3: CASTRPTVNTEAFF
D: -
size: -
V: TRBV7-2
J: TRBJ1-1

DNA: TGTGCCAGCAGCTTAGCGTTCCAGACCCAGTACTTC
CDR3: CASSLAFQTQYF
D: -
size: -
V: TRBV7-2
J: TRBJ2-5

DNA: TGCGCCAGCAGCTGGGGGCGAGACGGCGGGGAGCTGTTTTTT
CDR3: CASSWGRDGGELFF
D: -
size: -
V: TRBV5-1
J: TRBJ2-2

DNA: TGTGCCAGAAGCCCTACTGGGCGGCGAGGCTATGGCTACACCTTC
CDR3: CARSPTGRRGYGYTF
D: -
size: -
V: TRBV5-3
J: TRBJ1-2

DNA: TGTGCCAGCACCGGGGGGGACAGCTCTGGGGCCAACGTCCTGACTTTC
CDR3: CASTGGDSSGANVLTF
D: -
size: -
V: TRBV28
J: TRBJ2-6

DNA: TGTGCCAGCAGCTTAGTCCCCAGCGGGAGGGCCGAATACGAGCAGTACTTC
CDR3: CASSLVPSGRAEYEQYF
D: TRBD2
size: -
V: TRBV11-2
J: TRBJ2-7

DNA: TGTGCCAGCAGTTGGACAGGGAGGACGACTGAAGCTTTCTTT
CDR3: CASSWTGRTTEAFF
D: TRBD1
size: -
V: TRBV6-6
J: TRBJ1-1

DNA: TGCGCCAGCAGCTTGGGACCAGGGGCCAACGTCCTGACTTTC
CDR3: CASSLGPGANVLTF
D: -
size: -
V: TRBV5-1
J: TRBJ2-6

DNA: TGTGCCAGCAGTGAGCGGGGTCGTGAAGCTTTCTTT
CDR3: CASSERGREAFF
D: -
size: -
V: TRBV2
J: TRBJ1-1

DNA: TGTGCCACCAGCAGAGCAACTAGTCAAGAGACCCAGTACTTC
CDR3: CATSRATSQETQYF
D: -
size: -
V: TRBV15
J: TRBJ2-5

DNA: TGCAGCGTTGCAGGTTCAGGGTTCACTGAAGCTTTCTTT
CDR3: CSVAGSGFTEAFF
D: -
size: -
V: TRBV29-1
J: TRBJ1-1

DNA: TGCGCCAGCAGCTTGGGTCGGGCCTCGGAGGGAGAGACCCAGTACTTC
CDR3: CASSLGRASEGETQYF
D: -
size: -
V: TRBV5-1
J: TRBJ2-5

DNA: TGTGCCAGCCTGGGCTCTGGGGCCAACGTCCTGACTTTC
CDR3: CASLGSGANVLTF
D: -
size: -
V: TRBV7-6
J: TRBJ2-6

DNA: TGCGCCAGCAGCGTTTCCGGGGACAGGGGTTTAGATGAGCAGTTCTTC
CDR3: CASSVSGDRGLDEQFF
D: TRBD1
size: -
V: TRBV5-1
J: TRBJ2-1

DNA: TGTGCCAGCAGTTACTCCGACAGTCACACTGAAGCTTTCTTT
CDR3: CASSYSDSHTEAFF
D: -
size: -
V: TRBV6-5
J: TRBJ1-1

DNA: TGTGCCAGCAGCTTGGTGGGCATGGGAGAGGCTTTCTTT
CDR3: CASSLVGMGEAFF
D: -
size: -
V: TRBV5-5
J: TRBJ1-1

DNA: TGTGCCAGCAGCGGCGGTAGGCCCCGGGGCAATCAGCCCCAGCATTTT
CDR3: CASSGGRPRGNQPQHF
D: -
size: -
V: TRBV2
J: TRBJ1-5

DNA: TGTGCCAGCACTAGACGGACAGGGGGCACCGGGGAGCTGTTTTTT
CDR3: CASTRRTGGTGELFF
D: TRBD1
size: -
V: TRBV2
J: TRBJ2-2

DNA: TGCGCCAGCAGCCAAGCCTTCCCACTAGGGGGGGGAGATACGCAGTATTTT
CDR3: CASSQAFPLGGGDTQYF
D: -
size: -
V: TRBV4-3
J: TRBJ2-3

DNA: TGCGCCAGCAGTGAGCCCTACAGGGGGCCCAACTATGGCTACACCTTC
CDR3: CASSEPYRGPNYGYTF
D: TRBD1
size: -
V: TRBV10-1
J: TRBJ1-2

DNA: TGTGCCAGCAGCTCCCCGACAGAGAACACCGGGGAGCTGTTTTTT
CDR3: CASSSPTENTGELFF
D: -
size: -
V: TRBV7-9
J: TRBJ2-2

DNA: TGTGCCACTTGGGGGGAAGTGCCGGGGCTCAATCAGCCCCAGCATTTT
CDR3: CATWGEVPGLNQPQHF
D: -
size: -
V: TRBV19
J: TRBJ1-5

DNA: TGTGCCAGCAGCACCGGACTAGCGGGAGGCACAGATACGCAGTATTTT
CDR3: CASSTGLAGGTDTQYF
D: TRBD2
size: -
V: TRBV7-2
J: TRBJ2-3

DNA: TGCAGCGTACAAAGCGGGGGGTACCTTATGTACCAAGAGACCCAGTACTTC
CDR3: CSVQSGGYLMYQETQYF
D: TRBD2
size: -
V: TRBV29-1
J: TRBJ2-5

DNA: TGTGCCAGCAGCTTAGCAGGGGCTGGAAACACCATATATTTT
CDR3: CASSLAGAGNTIYF
D: -
size: -
V: TRBV7-8
J: TRBJ1-3

DNA: TGTGCCAGCAGCTTAGTGGGACAGGGGGAATACGAGCAGTACTTC
CDR3: CASSLVGQGEYEQYF
D: TRBD1
size: -
V: TRBV7-2
J: TRBJ2-7

DNA: TGTGCAAGTCGCTTTTTGCGGGAGATAACCTACAATGAGCAGTTCTTC
CDR3: CASRFLREITYNEQFF
D: -
size: -
V: TRBV12-2
J: TRBJ2-1